The T cell receptor beta chain described here comes from a study of blood T cell repertoires in COVID-19 (dated by TCRdb to 2020 to 2022). About the investigation overall: Samples covering the acute and convalescent phases of COVID-19 were provided by collaborators in the United States, Italy and Spain. The material from the prospective study consisted of cDNA or gDNA derived from T cells, B-cell-depleted T cells, or PBMCs. Subjects who had been exposed to COVID-19, were actively infected with it, or had recovered from it provided the deeply sampled blood TCRbeta repertoires that made up the dataset. The repertoires were released in a freely available public database meant as a resource for research on the immune response to SARS-CoV-2. The samples were drawn from the first 160 participants of the ongoing ImmuneRACE study and from some 1,300 subjects provided by 6 global collaborators. Sample metadata almost always included a de-identified subject ID, COVID-19 status, age in years and sex. Where HLA class I and class II types were available, the types were taken from metadata supplied by the sample provider, not from assay-based typing.

Broad study findings and their caveats: Clinical and demographic metadata were provided uncurated, with the amount varying by source and participant.

TCRbeta CDR3 regions were amplified from genomic DNA using the immunoSEQ Assay, a bias-controlled multiplex PCR. Under the source paper's analysis protocol: Within the assay, amplification of reference gene primers was used to estimate how many nucleated cells each sample contained. Sequence reads were collapsed and filtered to measure the absolute abundance of every unique TCRbeta CDR3 rearrangement. Productive Simpson clonality was computed per sample as the square root of Simpson's diversity index over productive rearrangements. TCRdb's version of the immuneACCESS table is confined to in-frame rearrangements and falls short of the full clone set. An unresolved V gene accounts for under half of the shortfall where checked; the remainder is of unknown origin. V, J and clone size derive from that table, while D and trimming were established from the DNA sequence. This sample comprises about 190,000 clones, around 85% of them detected only once. Approximately 3% of the sample goes to the ten largest clones.

Participants in the prospective study were enrolled through a virtual design, were aged 18 to 89 years, and lived in roughly 24 United States geographic areas. In the prospective study, cohorts were assigned on the basis of participant-reported clinical history obtained from a screening survey and a study questionnaire. For ImmuneRACE Cohort 3, a participant was defined as recovered based on two consecutive negative NP/OP PCR tests, clearance by a healthcare professional, or resolution of symptoms. In the prospective study, mobile phlebotomists collected whole blood, serum and a nasopharyngeal or oropharyngeal swab from each participant. Participants in the prospective study had the option to provide additional blood draws and questionnaires over a roughly two-month period. Before DNA extraction, blood samples from the prospective study were shipped at room temperature or frozen. The CDR3, from cysteine to phenylalanine, totals 13 residues. Of the read, only the CDR3 DNA is kept; its 39 bases are in frame from base 1. Taken from the germline V gene (reference sequence), the CDR1 and CDR2 loops are SGHNT and YYREEE. V is reduced by 5 bases and J by 6 bases, leaving a spacing of 15 bases between them.

Note on this clone: Its specific antigen is unknown. No base-level quality is on record; no much larger clone is a single base apart.

The specimen was PBMCs or T cells enriched from blood (not recorded which). The clonotype was recovered from a young woman who had recovered from COVID-19. In this chain, TRBV5-4 is recombined with TRBJ2-7; TRBD2 is a weak D gene call, 5 bases matching. The CDR3 reads CASRSAGGAEQYF. Here is the DNA: TGTGCCAGCAGATCCGCAGGAGGCGCCGAGCAGTACTTC.